This is a list of T cell receptor beta chains from one sample in a study of cytomegalovirus exposure and HLA in healthy donors. Clones were read by immunoSEQ multiplex PCR, and TCRdb kept only the in-frame ones, dropping some. The sample holds roughly 110,000 clones; 77% are singletons and the top ten take about 4.3%. The source material was PBMCs. The source is a male donor in good health and CMV-seronegative. Each CDR3 is given with its conserved first and last residue. The D gene is left open where the match is weak. For some rows the clone size is stated as once, few or many, or as a class when expanded; others skip it.

>TRBD1|TRBV7-3|.|TRBJ1-1
CASSVTGAGTEAFF
TGTGCCAGCAGCGTGACAGGGGCGGGCACTGAAGCTTTCTTT
>TRBD2|TRBV28|.|TRBJ2-7
CASTVGAGVAEQYF
TGTGCCAGCACGGTTGGAGCGGGAGTGGCCGAGCAGTACTTC
>TRBD2|TRBV5-1|.|TRBJ2-2
CASSSARTSGNTGELFF
TGCGCCAGCAGCTCGGCGAGGACTAGCGGGAACACCGGGGAGCTGTTTTTT
>.|TRBV7-2|once|TRBJ2-2
CASSLGGVDTGELFF
TGTGCCAGCAGCTTAGGGGGGGTCGACACCGGGGAGCTGTTTTTT
>TRBD1|TRBV19|.|TRBJ1-1
CASSSYRGTAEAFF
TGTGCCAGTAGTTCATACAGGGGGACCGCTGAAGCTTTCTTT
>TRBD1|TRBV7-9|.|TRBJ1-1
CASSPTRDRGVQTEAFF
TGTGCCAGCAGCCCGACAAGGGACAGGGGAGTTCAGACTGAAGCTTTCTTT
>TRBD2|TRBV4-1|.|TRBJ2-3
CASSQHPTSDVDTQYF
TGCGCCAGCAGCCAGCACCCGACTAGCGATGTAGATACGCAGTATTTT
>TRBD1|TRBV28|.|TRBJ2-6
CASSPGQGFSGANVLTF
TGTGCCAGCAGCCCGGGACAGGGGTTCTCTGGGGCCAACGTCCTGACTTTC
>TRBD2|TRBV18|.|TRBJ2-6
CASSPGLSSGSSGANVLTF
TGTGCCAGCTCACCGGGTCTTTCTAGCGGGAGTTCTGGGGCCAACGTCCTGACTTTC
>.|TRBV15|.|TRBJ2-5
CATSRAGQQETQYF
TGTGCCACCAGCAGAGCTGGACAGCAAGAGACCCAGTACTTC
>.|TRBV30|.|TRBJ1-1
CAWRRGGAFF
TGTGCCTGGAGACGGGGAGGGGCTTTCTTT
>TRBD2|TRBV5-1|.|TRBJ2-1
CASSVGTSGGNEQFF
TGCGCCAGCAGCGTCGGGACTAGCGGGGGGAATGAGCAGTTCTTC
>TRBD1|TRBV7-7|.|TRBJ2-5
CASSPTTGNGETQYF
TGTGCCAGCAGCCCAACGACAGGGAACGGGGAGACCCAGTACTTC
>.|TRBV29-1|.|TRBJ1-2
CSVEYRVPDGYTF
TGCAGCGTTGAATACAGGGTACCAGATGGCTACACCTTC
>TRBD2|TRBV29-1|few|TRBJ2-5
CSVTPGASGAQYF
TGCAGCGTGACACCGGGTGCCAGCGGGGCCCAGTACTTC
>TRBD2|TRBV5-1|.|TRBJ2-2
CASRRLAGTGELFF
TGCGCCAGCCGACGACTAGCGGGAACAGGGGAGCTGTTTTTT
>.|TRBV5-5|few|TRBJ2-1
CASSLVQVLHNEQFF
TGTGCCAGCAGCTTGGTTCAGGTGCTACACAATGAGCAGTTCTTC
>TRBD2|TRBV25-1|.|TRBJ2-3
CASSEASGTTDTQYF
TGTGCCAGCAGTGAAGCTAGCGGGACCACAGATACGCAGTATTTT
>.|TRBV4-1|.|TRBJ2-7
CASSPQAGDEQYF
TGCGCCAGCAGCCCCCAGGCTGGCGACGAGCAGTACTTC
>.|TRBV5-4|once|TRBJ2-1
CASSLAGYEQFF
TGTGCCAGCAGCTTGGCCGGTTATGAGCAGTTCTTC
>.|TRBV7-8|.|TRBJ1-1
CASSLVGADTEAFF
TGTGCCAGCAGCTTAGTTGGGGCGGACACTGAAGCTTTCTTT
>.|TRBV28|few|TRBJ1-5
CASSFLQGSRQPQHF
TGTGCCAGCAGTTTCTTACAGGGTTCGAGACAGCCCCAGCATTTT
>.|TRBV7-9|.|TRBJ2-5
CASSTGVQETQYF
TGTGCCAGCAGCACCGGGGTACAAGAGACCCAGTACTTC
>TRBD2|TRBV4-2|.|TRBJ2-1
CASSQDLSGSGNEQFF
TGTGCCAGCAGCCAAGATTTGAGCGGGAGTGGCAATGAGCAGTTCTTC
>.|TRBV28|.|TRBJ1-1
CASSSRKGGLKTEAFF
TGTGCCAGCAGTTCCCGAAAGGGGGGGTTGAAGACTGAAGCTTTCTTT
>.|TRBV5-1|.|TRBJ2-7
CASSATYEQYF
TGCGCCAGCAGCGCAACTTACGAGCAGTACTTC
>TRBD1|TRBV10-2|.|TRBJ2-3
CASSGQGRTDTQYF
TGCGCCAGCAGTGGACAGGGGCGCACAGATACGCAGTATTTT
>.|TRBV2|few|TRBJ2-1
CASSVRESSYNEQFF
TGTGCCAGCAGTGTGCGTGAAAGCTCCTACAATGAGCAGTTCTTC
>.|TRBV14|.|TRBJ1-1
CASSQDTKPNTEAFF
TGTGCCAGCAGCCAAGATACAAAACCGAACACTGAAGCTTTCTTT
>TRBD1|TRBV28|.|TRBJ1-4
CASRGQETYQAELFF
TGTGCCAGCAGGGGACAGGAGACCTATCAAGCCGAACTGTTTTTT
>.|TRBV6-1|few|TRBJ1-1
CASSERGTEAFF
TGTGCCAGCAGTGAAAGGGGTACTGAAGCTTTCTTT
>TRBD2|TRBV5-1|.|TRBJ2-7
CASSITSGSDGEQYF
TGCGCCAGCAGCATAACTAGCGGGAGTGATGGCGAGCAGTACTTC
>TRBD1|TRBV19|.|TRBJ1-1
CASSSTRTGGNTEAFF
TGTGCCAGTAGTTCCACTCGGACAGGGGGAAACACTGAAGCTTTCTTT
>TRBD2|TRBV7-6|.|TRBJ2-7
CASSSGTSGTYEQYF
TGTGCCAGCAGCTCAGGGACTAGCGGGACCTACGAGCAGTACTTC
>.|TRBV19|few|TRBJ1-1
CASSTPWGWTEAFF
TGTGCCAGTAGTACACCCTGGGGCTGGACTGAAGCTTTCTTT
>.|TRBV6-1|few|TRBJ2-7
CASSETFDGGYEQYF
TGTGCCAGCAGTGAAACCTTTGACGGAGGCTACGAGCAGTACTTC
>TRBD2|TRBV9|.|TRBJ2-3
CASSVATREGSDTQYF
TGTGCCAGCAGCGTAGCTACGCGGGAGGGATCAGATACGCAGTATTTT
>TRBD1|TRBV19|.|TRBJ2-7
CASSNSGQTYEQYF
TGTGCCAGTAGTAACTCGGGACAGACCTACGAGCAGTACTTC
>.|TRBV29-1|.|TRBJ1-1
CSVSERGAFF
TGCAGCGTTTCAGAGCGGGGAGCTTTCTTT
>TRBD2|TRBV29-1|.|TRBJ2-3
CSVVLAESTDTQYF
TGCAGCGTTGTACTAGCGGAGAGCACAGATACGCAGTATTTT
>.|TRBV7-2|.|TRBJ2-1
CASSLSGTGSNEQFF
TGTGCCAGCAGCTTAAGTGGCACGGGATCCAATGAGCAGTTCTTC
>TRBD2|TRBV5-1|.|TRBJ2-1
CASSLRLAGVVGYNEQFF
TGCGCCAGCAGCTTGCGTCTAGCGGGAGTAGTTGGCTACAATGAGCAGTTCTTC
>.|TRBV9|.|TRBJ2-7
CASSVGVSSYEQYF
TGTGCCAGCAGCGTAGGTGTCAGCTCCTACGAGCAGTACTTC
>TRBD2|TRBV30|once|TRBJ2-1
CAWSRANIKTTSGYNEQFF
TGTGCCTGGAGTAGAGCAAATATTAAGACAACTAGCGGTTACAATGAGCAGTTCTTC
>TRBD2|TRBV11-3|.|TRBJ2-7
CASSLEGGSYEQYF
TGTGCCAGCAGCTTAGAAGGCGGGAGTTACGAGCAGTACTTC
>TRBD1|TRBV15|once|TRBJ2-5
CATSGDRDQETQYF
TGTGCCACCAGCGGGGACAGGGATCAAGAGACCCAGTACTTC
>TRBD1|TRBV30|.|TRBJ1-1
CAWGGQGAGNTEAFF
TGTGCCTGGGGGGGACAGGGGGCTGGGAACACTGAAGCTTTCTTT
>.|TRBV19|.|TRBJ2-7
CATTARLNSYEQYF
TGTGCCACTACGGCGCGGTTAAACTCCTACGAGCAGTACTTC
>TRBD1|TRBV27|.|TRBJ2-7
CASSPRTGGEQYF
TGTGCCAGCAGTCCAAGGACAGGGGGCGAGCAGTACTTC
>.|TRBV28|.|TRBJ1-5
CASSFSQPQHF
TGTGCCAGCAGTTTCAGTCAGCCCCAGCATTTT
>.|TRBV4-1|few|TRBJ1-1
CASSQTGGNTEAFF
TGCGCCAGCAGCCAAACAGGCGGGAACACTGAAGCTTTCTTT
>.|TRBV25-1|.|TRBJ1-2
CASRDSHLYGYTF
TGTGCCAGCAGGGACAGCCACCTCTATGGCTACACCTTC
>TRBD2|TRBV6-1|.|TRBJ2-1
CASTSGIGNYNEQFF
TGTGCCAGCACTAGCGGGATCGGAAACTACAATGAGCAGTTCTTC
>.|TRBV6-1|.|TRBJ2-7
CASRIRDEQYF
TGTGCCAGCAGGATACGGGACGAGCAGTACTTC
>.|TRBV10-1|.|TRBJ2-7
CASSDGGLPYEQYF
TGCGCCAGCAGTGATGGCGGACTTCCCTACGAGCAGTACTTC
>TRBD2|TRBV7-6|.|TRBJ2-1
CASSLAPSGRANEQFF
TGTGCCAGCAGCTTAGCCCCTAGCGGGAGGGCTAATGAGCAGTTCTTC
>.|TRBV10-3|.|TRBJ2-5
CAISDRGQETQYF
TGTGCCATCAGTGACAGGGGACAAGAGACCCAGTACTTC
>.|TRBV13|.|TRBJ1-2
CASSFGTLYGYTF
TGTGCCAGCAGCTTTGGGACTCTTTATGGCTACACCTTC
>TRBD1|TRBV25-1|few|TRBJ1-4
CASKGASWEKLFF
TGTGCCAGCAAGGGGGCCTCTTGGGAAAAACTGTTTTTT